This TCR beta chain comes out of a study of T cells in Graves' hyperthyroidism and ophthalmopathy (dated by TCRdb to about 2019). About the full investigation: Peripheral blood was sampled at the time of initial diagnosis, prior to any treatment. The 100 discovery patients were randomly divided into training and test sets at a 7:3 ratio. Prospective prediction of ophthalmopathy was tested in an independent validation cohort consisting of some 19 hyperthyroidism patients and around 16 patients who later progressed to ophthalmopathy. In more than five Graves' hyperthyroidism patients, the study also compared T-cell repertoires from thyroid tissue with T-cell repertoires from blood. After sampling, hyperthyroidism patients received methimazole starting at 30 mg daily, and ophthalmopathy patients received high-dose intravenous methylprednisolone. A discovery cohort of approximately 100 patients, fewer than 50 with Graves' ophthalmopathy and 57 with stable Graves' hyperthyroidism, was used to find distinguishing TCR V-J signatures. The paper describes TCR Vbeta CDR3 sequencing of around 140 peripheral blood samples, made up of 43 ophthalmopathy patients, around 78 hyperthyroidism patients and 17 progressor patients. The research as a whole found: No statistical method was used to set the sample size in advance, and investigators knew the group allocation. Most expanded thyroid clonotypes (frequency above 0.001) were also detected in blood, suggesting blood repertoires may reflect thyroid immune responses. During validation, the model predicted progression to ophthalmopathy a median of approximately 6 months ahead of onset, with roughly 65% sensitivity and 72.22% specificity. A 13 V-J signature model separated ophthalmopathy from stable hyperthyroidism, with 87.88% sensitivity and around 84% specificity in cross-validation and 80%/75% in testing.

The TCR beta CDR3 regions were amplified from the RNA transcripts. A first-round RT-PCR of the TCR CDR3 used the HTBI primer set with the Qiagen OneStep RT-PCR kit. Libraries were constructed in a second round of multiplex PCR, after which size selection and purification were performed. The libraries were sequenced on an Illumina HiSeq2000 using paired-end 100 bp reads. The authors' analysis ran thus. Raw data were processed with SOAPnuke, discarding reads with adapters, uncalled bases, mean Phred below 15, or no exact constant-primer or identifier match. COPE v1.2.5 was used to merge high-quality paired reads, and clonotypes were defined as unique nucleotide sequences. MiTCR v1.1 was used to align clonotypes to the IMGT TRBV, TRBD and TRBJ reference segments. The analysis was restricted to V-J combinations with a frequency above 0.0001, which together covered just over 99% of the repertoires. The TCS score was defined as the ratio of F50 (clonal expansion) to E x V (chaos), calculated using BLOSUM62-based TCRdist between CDR3 peptides within each V-J. Welch's t-statistics and random forest reduced just over 500 V-J features to around 14, which were used in a naive Bayes classifier (R e1071). In-frame beta chains were kept once TCRdb had trimmed the public reads at Q25 with fastp and called clones with MiXCR. All rows with the same CDR3 protein become a single entry with the most common DNA and genes. TCRdb's processing, not the authors' own work, is the source of the V and J calls. In this sample the table shows hundreds of thousands of distinct CDR3 sequences, about 15% of which occur a single time. In total, the top ten clones hold more than 5% of the sample.

Hyperthyroidism patients were aged 18 to 65 years and newly diagnosed, with disease duration of less than 2 months. The study excluded patients with uncontrolled infections, other autoimmune diseases, pregnancy or lactation. Diagnoses were established on the basis of clinical symptoms, serum thyroxine and TRAb, thyroid ultrasound, and orbital computed tomography. Blood from progressor patients was drawn when they were first diagnosed with hyperthyroidism, before any ophthalmopathy symptoms appeared. PBMCs were separated from over 9 ml of fresh peripheral blood using Ficoll-Paque density gradient centrifugation. Progressor patients were initially diagnosed with Graves' hyperthyroidism and developed ophthalmopathy during follow-up. Total RNA was extracted using Trizol reagent, and RNA quality was assessed on an Agilent 2100 Bioanalyzer. This clonotype was seen repeatedly, ten times or more. Its antigen remains undetermined. Nothing much larger sits one base from this clone, and base qualities are not available.

Input material: blood. This clonotype was obtained from a woman aged 25 to 39 with Graves' hyperthyroidism that later progressed to Graves' ophthalmopathy.

The sequenced DNA is TGTGCCAGCAGCTTGAAGGGGGCAAGGACCGGGGAGCTGTTTTTT. Translated, this gives CASSLKGARTGELFF. In this chain, TRBV7-3 is recombined with TRBJ2-2; 7 central nucleotides agree with TRBD1. There are 15 amino acids in the CDR3, from cysteine to phenylalanine inclusive. The retained sequence is limited to the CDR3, 45 bases, with the frame set at the first base. CDR1 and CDR2, per the germline V gene, are SGHTA and FQGTGA. Relative to germline, V is missing 3 bases and J is missing 5 bases, with 6 bases of the junction outside any gene match. Reference TRBV7-3 and TRBJ2-2 genes cover what lies past the CDR3, so the full variable domain is GAGVSQTPSNKVTEKGKYVELRCDPISGHTALYWYRQSLGQGPEFLIYFQGTGAADDSGLPNDRFFAVRPEGSVSTLKIQRTERGDSAVYLCASSLKGARTGELFFGEGSRLTVL.